The clone carrying this TCR beta chain showed up just a few times. The antigen remains undetermined. Time point given: blood at routine non-recurrence follow-up after resection. Unsorted whole RNA of tumor, nontumor lung or frozen PBMC was sequenced. Germline V CDR1 and CDR2: SNHLY, FYNNEI. The CDR3 has 14 amino acids. Trimming cost V 2 bases and J 9 bases, with 14 bases left between them. Every molecule of TCR cDNA had its own unique molecular identifier. MiXCR, applied by TCRdb to the 5' RACE reads, yields one record per CDR3 protein. The sample consists of around 47,000 distinct CDR3 sequences, about 7.4% of them appearing once. The sample is drawn from a study of spatial heterogeneity in lung cancer. The overall study: Patients with untreated early-stage non-small cell lung cancer, numbering 55 to 80, were the donors. Sequencing of follow-up PBMC samples took place when they were available, at a median of roughly 25 months after resection. Findings of the study overall: Ubiquitous, expanded tumor-derived TCRs were more frequently observed in blood at resection than at follow-up.

This sequence joins TRBV2 and TRBJ2-1; a weak D match, TRBD2 (5 bases). This sequence originates from a female donor with early-stage non-small cell lung cancer. The sequencing used PBMCs, collected at follow-up. The CDR3 DNA is TGTGCCAGCAGTGAAAGGACTGGATTCGGTGAGCAGTTCTTC. It yields the protein CASSERTGFGEQFF.